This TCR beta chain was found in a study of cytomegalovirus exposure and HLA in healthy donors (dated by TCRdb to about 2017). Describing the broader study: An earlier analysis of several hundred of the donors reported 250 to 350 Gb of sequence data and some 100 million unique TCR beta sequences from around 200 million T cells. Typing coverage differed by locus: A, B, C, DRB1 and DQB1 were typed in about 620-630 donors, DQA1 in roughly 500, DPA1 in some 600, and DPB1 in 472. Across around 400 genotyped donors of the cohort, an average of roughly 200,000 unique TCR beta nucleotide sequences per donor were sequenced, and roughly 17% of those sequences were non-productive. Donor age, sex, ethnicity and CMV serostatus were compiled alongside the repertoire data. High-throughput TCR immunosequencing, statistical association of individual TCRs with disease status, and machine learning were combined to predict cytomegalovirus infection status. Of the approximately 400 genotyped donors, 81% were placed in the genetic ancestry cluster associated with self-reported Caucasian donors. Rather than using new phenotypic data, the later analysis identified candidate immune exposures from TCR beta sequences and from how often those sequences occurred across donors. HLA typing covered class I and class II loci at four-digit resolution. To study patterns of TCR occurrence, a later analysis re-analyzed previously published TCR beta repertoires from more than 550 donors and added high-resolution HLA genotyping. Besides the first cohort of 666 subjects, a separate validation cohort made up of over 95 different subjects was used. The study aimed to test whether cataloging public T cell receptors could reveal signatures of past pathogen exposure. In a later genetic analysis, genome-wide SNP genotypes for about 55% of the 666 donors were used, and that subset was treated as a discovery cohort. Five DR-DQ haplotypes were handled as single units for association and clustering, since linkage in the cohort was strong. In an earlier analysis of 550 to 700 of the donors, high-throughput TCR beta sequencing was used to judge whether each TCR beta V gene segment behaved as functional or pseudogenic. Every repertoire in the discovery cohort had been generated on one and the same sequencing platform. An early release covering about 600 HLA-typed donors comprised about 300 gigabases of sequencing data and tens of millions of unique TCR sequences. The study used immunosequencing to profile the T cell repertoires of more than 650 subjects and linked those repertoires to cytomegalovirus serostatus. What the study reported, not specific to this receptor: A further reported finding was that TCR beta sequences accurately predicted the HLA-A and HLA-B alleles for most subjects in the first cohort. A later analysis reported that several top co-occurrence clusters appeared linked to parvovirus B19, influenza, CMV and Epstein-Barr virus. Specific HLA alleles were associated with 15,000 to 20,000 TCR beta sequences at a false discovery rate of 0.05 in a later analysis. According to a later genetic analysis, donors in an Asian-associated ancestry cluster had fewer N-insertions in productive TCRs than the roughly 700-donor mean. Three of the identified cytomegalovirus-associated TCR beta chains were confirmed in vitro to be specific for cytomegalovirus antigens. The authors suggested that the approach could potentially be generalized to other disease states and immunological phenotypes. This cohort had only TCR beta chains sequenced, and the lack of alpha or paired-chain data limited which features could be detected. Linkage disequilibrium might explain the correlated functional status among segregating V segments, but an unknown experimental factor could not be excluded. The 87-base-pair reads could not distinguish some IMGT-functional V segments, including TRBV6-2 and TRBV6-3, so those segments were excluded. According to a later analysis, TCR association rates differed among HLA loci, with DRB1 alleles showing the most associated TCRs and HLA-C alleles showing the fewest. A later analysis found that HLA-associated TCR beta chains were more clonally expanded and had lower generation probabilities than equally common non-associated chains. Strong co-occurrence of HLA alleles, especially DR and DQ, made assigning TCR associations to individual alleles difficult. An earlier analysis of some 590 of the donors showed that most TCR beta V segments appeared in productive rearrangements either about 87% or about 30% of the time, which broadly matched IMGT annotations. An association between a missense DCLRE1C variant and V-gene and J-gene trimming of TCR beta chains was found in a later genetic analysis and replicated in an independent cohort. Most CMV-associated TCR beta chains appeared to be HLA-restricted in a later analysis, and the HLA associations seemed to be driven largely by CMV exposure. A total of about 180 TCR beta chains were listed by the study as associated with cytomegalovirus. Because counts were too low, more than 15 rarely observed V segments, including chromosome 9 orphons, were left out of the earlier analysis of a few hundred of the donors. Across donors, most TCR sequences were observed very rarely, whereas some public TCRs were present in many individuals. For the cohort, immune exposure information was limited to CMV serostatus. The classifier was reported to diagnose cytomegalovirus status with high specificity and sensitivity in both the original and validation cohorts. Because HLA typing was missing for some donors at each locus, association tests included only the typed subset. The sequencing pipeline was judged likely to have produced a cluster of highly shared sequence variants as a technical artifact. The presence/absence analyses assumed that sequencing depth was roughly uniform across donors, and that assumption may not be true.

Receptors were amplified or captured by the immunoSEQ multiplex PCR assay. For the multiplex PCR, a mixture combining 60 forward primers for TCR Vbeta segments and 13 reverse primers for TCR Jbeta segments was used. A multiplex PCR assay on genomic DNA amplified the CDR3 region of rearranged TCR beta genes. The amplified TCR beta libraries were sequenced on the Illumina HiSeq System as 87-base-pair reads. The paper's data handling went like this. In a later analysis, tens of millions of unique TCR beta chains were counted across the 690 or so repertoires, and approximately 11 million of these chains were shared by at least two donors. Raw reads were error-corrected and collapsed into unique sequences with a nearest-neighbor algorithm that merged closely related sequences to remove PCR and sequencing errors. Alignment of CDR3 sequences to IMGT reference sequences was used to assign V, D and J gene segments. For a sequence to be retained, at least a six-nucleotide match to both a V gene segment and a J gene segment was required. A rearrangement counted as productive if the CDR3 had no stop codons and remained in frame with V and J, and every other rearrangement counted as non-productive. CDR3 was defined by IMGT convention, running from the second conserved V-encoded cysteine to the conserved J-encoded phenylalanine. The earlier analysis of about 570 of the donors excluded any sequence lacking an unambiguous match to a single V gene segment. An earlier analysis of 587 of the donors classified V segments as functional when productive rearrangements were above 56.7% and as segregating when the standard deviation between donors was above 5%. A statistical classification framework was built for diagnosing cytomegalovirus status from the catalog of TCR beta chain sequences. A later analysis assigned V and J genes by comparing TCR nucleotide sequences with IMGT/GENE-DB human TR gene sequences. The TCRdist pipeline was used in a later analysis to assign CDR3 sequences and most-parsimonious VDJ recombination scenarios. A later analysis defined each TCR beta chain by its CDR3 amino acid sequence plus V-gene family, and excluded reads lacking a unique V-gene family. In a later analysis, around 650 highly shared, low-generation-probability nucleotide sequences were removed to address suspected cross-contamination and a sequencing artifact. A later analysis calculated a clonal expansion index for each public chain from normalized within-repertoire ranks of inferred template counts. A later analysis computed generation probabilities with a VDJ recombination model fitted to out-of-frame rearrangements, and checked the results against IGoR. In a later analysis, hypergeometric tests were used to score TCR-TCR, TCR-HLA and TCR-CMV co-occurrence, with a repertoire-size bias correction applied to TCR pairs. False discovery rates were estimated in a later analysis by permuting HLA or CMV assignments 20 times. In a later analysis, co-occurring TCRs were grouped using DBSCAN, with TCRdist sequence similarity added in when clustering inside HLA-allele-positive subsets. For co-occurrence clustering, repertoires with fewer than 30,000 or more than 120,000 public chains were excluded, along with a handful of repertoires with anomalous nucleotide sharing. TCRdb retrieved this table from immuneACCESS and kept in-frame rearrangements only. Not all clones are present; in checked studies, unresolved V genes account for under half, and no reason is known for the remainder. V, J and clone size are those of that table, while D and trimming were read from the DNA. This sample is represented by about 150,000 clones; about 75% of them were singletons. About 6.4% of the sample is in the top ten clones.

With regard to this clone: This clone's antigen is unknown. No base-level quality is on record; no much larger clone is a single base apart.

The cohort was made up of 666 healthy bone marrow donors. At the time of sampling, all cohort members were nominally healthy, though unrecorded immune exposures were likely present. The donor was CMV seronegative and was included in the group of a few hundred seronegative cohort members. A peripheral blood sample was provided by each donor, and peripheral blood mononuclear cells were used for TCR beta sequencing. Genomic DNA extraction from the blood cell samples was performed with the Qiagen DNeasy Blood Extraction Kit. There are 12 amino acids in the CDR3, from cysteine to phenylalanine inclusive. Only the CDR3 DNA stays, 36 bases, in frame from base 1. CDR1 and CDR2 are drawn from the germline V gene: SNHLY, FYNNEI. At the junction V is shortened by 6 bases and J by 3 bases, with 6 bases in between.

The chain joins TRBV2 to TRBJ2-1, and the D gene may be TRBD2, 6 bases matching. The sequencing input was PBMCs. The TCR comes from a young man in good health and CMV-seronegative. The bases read TGTGCCAGCAGGACTAGCTACAATGAGCAGTTCTTC. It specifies CASRTSYNEQFF.